This is a list of T cell receptor beta chains from one sample in a study of shared clonotypes between healthy human individuals. Measured with immunoSEQ multiplex PCR; TCRdb has only the in-frame clones, and not every one. The repertoire consists of hundreds of thousands of clones, with roughly 96% occurring once and the leading ten covering roughly 0.1%. The material sequenced was naive CD8+ T cells sorted from blood. These receptors were obtained from a woman aged 25 to 39 in good health. The conserved cysteine and the conserved F or W are not part of the CDR3 here.

v_call: TRBV28
cdr3_aa: ASSLFELAKYEQY

v_call: TRBV7-8
cdr3_aa: ASSLGLTYTYEQY

v_call: TRBV29-1
cdr3_aa: SVDIEGRSTYGYT

v_call: TRBV19
cdr3_aa: ASSIFSGAGSKNIQY

v_call: TRBV2
cdr3_aa: ASTSTYGYT

v_call: TRBV29-1
cdr3_aa: SVEGGNTYNEQF

v_call: TRBV4-2
cdr3_aa: ASSQPAHEQY

v_call: TRBV27
cdr3_aa: ASSLERRYNEQF

v_call: TRBV27
cdr3_aa: ASSLGSLDTQY

v_call: TRBV27
cdr3_aa: ASSLTGGPLEQY

v_call: TRBV28
cdr3_aa: ASSFTGGSQETQY

v_call: TRBV13
cdr3_aa: ASSLMTSGRGGELF

v_call: TRBV28
cdr3_aa: ASSSRGSPYEQY

v_call: TRBV15
cdr3_aa: ATSAADGYNEQF

v_call: TRBV27
cdr3_aa: ASGRGRSEAF

v_call: TRBV2
cdr3_aa: ATFSSVGEQY

v_call: TRBV28
cdr3_aa: ASSPETTGVPTDTQY

v_call: TRBV5-1
cdr3_aa: ASSWDRSGEKLF

v_call: TRBV23-1
cdr3_aa: ASSQESKTDTQY

v_call: TRBV28
cdr3_aa: ASSFGQPNTEAF

v_call: TRBV5-5
cdr3_aa: ASSGGINEQF

v_call: TRBV7-9
cdr3_aa: ASSQTTGGDYEQY

v_call: TRBV5-1
cdr3_aa: ASSLPQYADTQY

v_call: TRBV28
cdr3_aa: ASSAQGDGYT

v_call: TRBV13
cdr3_aa: ASSSYRGETQY

v_call: TRBV14
cdr3_aa: ASSQDWVSTDTQY

v_call: TRBV25-1
cdr3_aa: ASSDGQGPKENTQY

v_call: TRBV6-4
cdr3_aa: ASSRTGGMLYEQY

v_call: TRBV4-1
cdr3_aa: ASSLPGGSTEAF

v_call: TRBV4-1
cdr3_aa: ASSQDREPGKLF

v_call: TRBV13
cdr3_aa: ASSLGRRSYEQY

v_call: TRBV11-2
cdr3_aa: ASSLDRGTGAYEQY

v_call: TRBV11-2
cdr3_aa: ASSLDGGLYNEQF

v_call: TRBV4-1
cdr3_aa: ASSPPSGFVV

v_call: TRBV7-9
cdr3_aa: ASSHPPTSGRNTWQY

v_call: TRBV19
cdr3_aa: ASSIYYSNQPQH

v_call: TRBV13
cdr3_aa: ASSRTNEQF

v_call: TRBV4-1
cdr3_aa: ASSETGTAPYEQY

v_call: TRBV4-1
cdr3_aa: ASKVSGEGYGYT

v_call: TRBV4-2
cdr3_aa: ASSLAGPGNTIY

v_call: TRBV9
cdr3_aa: ASSGQGTGELF

v_call: TRBV6-1
cdr3_aa: ASSQLGQGSYEQY

v_call: TRBV27
cdr3_aa: ASSLSPYNEQF